Listed below are T cell receptor beta chains from one sample, sequenced in a study of blood T cell repertoires in COVID-19. The table came from immunoSEQ multiplex PCR; TCRdb's copy has only in-frame clones and leaves some out. Of some 450,000 clones in the sample, about 91% were seen once. Source material: peripheral blood. These receptors all stem from a woman aged 45-65 years with COVID-19, enrolled during active disease. Each CDR3 is given with its conserved first and last residue. A D gene is named only where the DNA matches it firmly. A row's size may be missing; if present it is once, few, many or a size class.

v_gene	abundance	j_gene	d_gene	CDR3nt	CDR3aa
TRBV10-3	few	TRBJ1-1	-	TGTGCCATCACCGGACATCCGAACACTGAAGCTTTCTTT	CAITGHPNTEAFF
TRBV9	few	TRBJ2-2	-	TGTGCCAGCAGCGATAACAATCGGGCCGGGGAGCTGTTTTTT	CASSDNNRAGELFF
TRBV30	-	TRBJ2-3	TRBD2	TGTGCCTGGAGTCTGGGACTACAGGGCACAGATACGCAGTATTTT	CAWSLGLQGTDTQYF
TRBV28	-	TRBJ2-7	TRBD1	TGTGCCAGCAGTTTAAGGGGAGGACAGGGGTTCACCTACGAGCAGTACTTC	CASSLRGGQGFTYEQYF
TRBV5-1	-	TRBJ1-1	TRBD1	TGCGCCAGCAGCGGGGGACAGGTCCGAGGGGAGACTGAAGCTTTCTTT	CASSGGQVRGETEAFF
TRBV3-1/TRBV3-2	-	TRBJ2-7	TRBD2	TGTGCCAGCAGCCAAGAAGCGGGGGTATCCTACGAGCAGTACTTC	CASSQEAGVSYEQYF
TRBV20-1	-	TRBJ2-5	-	TGCAGTGCTAGTGGCGGCATCCAAGAGACCCAGTACTTC	CSASGGIQETQYF
TRBV13	-	TRBJ2-7	-	TGTGCCAGCAGCCGTAACTCCGCCCCGTCCTTTACCTACGAGCAGTACTTC	CASSRNSAPSFTYEQYF
TRBV6-5	-	TRBJ1-2	-	TGTGCCAGCAGCAAAGTGGCCGCCCATGGCTACACCTTC	CASSKVAAHGYTF
TRBV27	few	TRBJ2-2	-	TGTGCCAGCAGTCTTCAGGTCGGGGAGCTGTTTTTT	CASSLQVGELFF
TRBV7-8	-	TRBJ2-7	TRBD2	TGTGCCAGCAGCTTAGCTAGCGGGGCCTCCTACGAGCAGTACTTC	CASSLASGASYEQYF
TRBV5-1	-	TRBJ1-2	-	TGCGCCAGCAGCTTGGCTACTAACTATGGCTACACCTTC	CASSLATNYGYTF
TRBV12-3/TRBV12-4	-	TRBJ2-7	-	TGTGCCAGCAGTTTAGGACAGATCACCGAGCAGTACTTC	CASSLGQITEQYF
TRBV2	few	TRBJ1-4	-	TGTGCCAGCAGTATCGGAGGATCGGGTGAAAAACTGTTTTTT	CASSIGGSGEKLFF
TRBV5-1	-	TRBJ1-2	-	TGCGCCATTCGGAGGGTCTATGGCTACACCTTC	CAIRRVYGYTF
TRBV19	-	TRBJ2-5	TRBD1	TGTGCCAGTAGTGTGGACAGGGAAGAGACCCAGTACTTC	CASSVDREETQYF
TRBV6-5	-	TRBJ1-6	TRBD1	TGTGCCAGCAGCCCCGGGACAGGGAATTCACCCCTCCACTTT	CASSPGTGNSPLHF
TRBV27	-	TRBJ1-1	-	TGTGCCAGCAGTCGCAGGGTGAACACTGAAGCTTTCTTT	CASSRRVNTEAFF
TRBV11-1	-	TRBJ1-1	-	TGTGCCAGCAGGTTCGGGGGGAACACTGAAGCTTTCTTT	CASRFGGNTEAFF
TRBV2	-	TRBJ1-4	-	TGTGCCAGCACTACATCCCCGGGCCGGGATAATGAAAAACTGTTTTTT	CASTTSPGRDNEKLFF
TRBV20-1	-	TRBJ2-1	-	TGCAGTGCTAGTGGTGGCAGGGGTGAAGTGGAGCAGTTCTTC	CSASGGRGEVEQFF
TRBV3-1/TRBV3-2	-	TRBJ2-3	-	TGTGCCAGCAGCGAAAACATGCAGACTCCTAGCACAGATACGCAGTATTTT	CASSENMQTPSTDTQYF
TRBV7-9	-	TRBJ1-2	-	TGTGCCAGCAGCTTAGCGGGGGCCATAAACGATGGCTACACCTTC	CASSLAGAINDGYTF
TRBV29-1	-	TRBJ1-2	TRBD1	TGCAGCGTTGAACTCCCGGGACAGGGGGACTATGGCTACACCTTC	CSVELPGQGDYGYTF
TRBV7-3	-	TRBJ1-2	TRBD1	TGTGCCAGCAGCTTAACGAGACAACAGGGGGAAGGCTACACCTTC	CASSLTRQQGEGYTF
TRBV5-1	-	TRBJ2-5	TRBD2	TGCGCCAGCAGCTTGGGTGGGGGGGACCCATCTAAAGAGACCCAGTACTTC	CASSLGGGDPSKETQYF
TRBV28	-	TRBJ1-5	-	TGTGCCAGCAGTTTATATGCTCCTTGGGGGGTTAGCAATCAGCCCCAGCATTTT	CASSLYAPWGVSNQPQHF
TRBV4-1	-	TRBJ1-2	-	TGCGCCAGCAGCCACCTCCCGGGGGTTGATGGCTACACCTTC	CASSHLPGVDGYTF
TRBV18	-	TRBJ2-6	TRBD1	TGTGCCAGCACCCGTATCTCTGGGACAGAAAGCTCTGGGGCCAACGTCCTGACTTTC	CASTRISGTESSGANVLTF